This T cell receptor beta chain was found in a study of CD4+ T cells in melanoma. Study findings and constraints: A reported correlation linked neoantigen-specific CD4+ T cells to CD8+, macrophage and B cell function. Diverse differentiation states were reported for melanoma neoantigen-specific CD4+ T cells.

Looked up from germline, CDR1 is MDHEN and CDR2 is SYDVKM. The CDR3 length is 16 residues. Trimming pared 5 bases from V and 0 bases from J, leaving 14 bases between. Notes on this clone: Its target is not known.

Measured with immunoSEQ multiplex PCR; TCRdb has only the in-frame clones, and not every one. The sample holds just over 14,000 clones; approximately 63% are singletons and the top ten take roughly 15%. Specimen: cells from a culture (not recorded whether cultured in vitro). The gene calls are TRBV28 and TRBJ1-3; D possibly corresponds to TRBD1 (5 bases). The sequence was collected from a human donor with melanoma. CDR3 in DNA: TGTGCCAGCAGTGGAAGGGACCGAGACTCTGGAAACACCATATATTTT. Its protein product is CASSGRDRDSGNTIYF.